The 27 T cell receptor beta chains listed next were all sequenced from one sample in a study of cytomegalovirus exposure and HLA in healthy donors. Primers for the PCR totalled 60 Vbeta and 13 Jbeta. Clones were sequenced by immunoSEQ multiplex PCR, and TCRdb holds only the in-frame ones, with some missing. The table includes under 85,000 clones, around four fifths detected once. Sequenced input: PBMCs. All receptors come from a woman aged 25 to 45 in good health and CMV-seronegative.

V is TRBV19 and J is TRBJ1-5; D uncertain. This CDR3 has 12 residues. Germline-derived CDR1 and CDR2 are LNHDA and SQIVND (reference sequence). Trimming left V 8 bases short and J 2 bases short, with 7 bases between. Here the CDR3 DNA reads TGTGCCAGTCGGCAGGGCAATCAGCCCCAGCATTTT. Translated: CASRQGNQPQHF.

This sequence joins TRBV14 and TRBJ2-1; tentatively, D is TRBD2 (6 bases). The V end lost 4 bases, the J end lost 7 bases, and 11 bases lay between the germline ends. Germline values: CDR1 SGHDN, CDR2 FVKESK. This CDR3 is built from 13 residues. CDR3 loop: CASSPLGGNEQFF. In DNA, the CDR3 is TGTGCCAGCAGCCCCTTGGGGGGAAATGAGCAGTTCTTC.

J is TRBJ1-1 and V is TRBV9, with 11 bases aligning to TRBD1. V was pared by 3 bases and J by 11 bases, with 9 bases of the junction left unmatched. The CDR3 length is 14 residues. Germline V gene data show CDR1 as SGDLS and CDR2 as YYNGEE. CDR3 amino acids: CASSAEGTGGKAFF. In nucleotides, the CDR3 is TGTGCCAGCAGCGCAGAAGGGACAGGGGGTAAGGCTTTCTTT.

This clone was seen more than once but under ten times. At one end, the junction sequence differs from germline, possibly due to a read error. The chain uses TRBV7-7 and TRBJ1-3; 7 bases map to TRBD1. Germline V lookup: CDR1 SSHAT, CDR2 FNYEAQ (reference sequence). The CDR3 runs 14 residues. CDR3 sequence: CASSLGTAGNTIYF. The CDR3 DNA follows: TGTGCTAGCAGCTTGGGGACAGCTGGAAACACCATATATTTT. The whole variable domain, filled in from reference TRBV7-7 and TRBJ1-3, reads GAGVSQSPRYKVTKRGQDVTLRCDPISSHATLYWYQQALGQGPEFLTYFNYEAQPDKSGLPSDRFSAERPEGSISTLTIQRTEQRDSAMYRCASSLGTAGNTIYFGEGSWLTVV.

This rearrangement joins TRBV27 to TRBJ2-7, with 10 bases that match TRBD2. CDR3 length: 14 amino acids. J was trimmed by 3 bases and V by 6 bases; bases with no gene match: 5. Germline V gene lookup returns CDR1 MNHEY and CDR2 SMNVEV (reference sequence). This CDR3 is CASSGLAARYEQYF. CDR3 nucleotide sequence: TGTGCCAGCAGCGGACTAGCGGCACGCTACGAGCAGTACTTC.

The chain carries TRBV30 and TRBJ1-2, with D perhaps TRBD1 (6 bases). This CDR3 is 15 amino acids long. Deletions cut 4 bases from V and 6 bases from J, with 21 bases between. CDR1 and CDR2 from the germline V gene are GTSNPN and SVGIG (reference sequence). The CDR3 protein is CAWTLTGQFRDGYTF. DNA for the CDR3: TGTGCCTGGACCTTGACAGGCCAGTTTAGGGATGGCTACACCTTC.

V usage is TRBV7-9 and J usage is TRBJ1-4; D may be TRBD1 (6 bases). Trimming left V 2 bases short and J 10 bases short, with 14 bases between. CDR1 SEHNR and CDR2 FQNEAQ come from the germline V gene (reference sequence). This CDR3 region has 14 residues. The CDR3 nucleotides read TGTGCCAGCAGCTTACAGGGGTCCGTGGTAAAACTGTTTTTT. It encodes CASSLQGSVVKLFF.

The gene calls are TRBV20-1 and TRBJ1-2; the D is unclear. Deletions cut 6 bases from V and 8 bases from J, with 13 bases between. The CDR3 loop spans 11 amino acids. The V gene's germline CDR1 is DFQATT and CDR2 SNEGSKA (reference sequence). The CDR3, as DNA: TGCAGTGCGCTCAAATCGGGGGGCTACACCTTC. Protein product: CSALKSGGYTF.

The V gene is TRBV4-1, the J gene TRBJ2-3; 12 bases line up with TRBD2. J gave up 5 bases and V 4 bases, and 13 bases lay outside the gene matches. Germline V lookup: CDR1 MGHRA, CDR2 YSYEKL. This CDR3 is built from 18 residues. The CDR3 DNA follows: TGCGCCAGCAGCCTCCGACTAGCGGGGGACCCACGGGGAGATACGCAGTATTTT. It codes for CASSLRLAGDPRGDTQYF.

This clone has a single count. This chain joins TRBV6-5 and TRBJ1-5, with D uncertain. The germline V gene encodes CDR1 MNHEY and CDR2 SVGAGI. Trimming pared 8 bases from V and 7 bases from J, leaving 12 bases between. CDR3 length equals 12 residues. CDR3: CASGAAGQPQHF. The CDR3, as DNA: TGTGCCAGCGGAGCGGCAGGCCAGCCCCAGCATTTT.

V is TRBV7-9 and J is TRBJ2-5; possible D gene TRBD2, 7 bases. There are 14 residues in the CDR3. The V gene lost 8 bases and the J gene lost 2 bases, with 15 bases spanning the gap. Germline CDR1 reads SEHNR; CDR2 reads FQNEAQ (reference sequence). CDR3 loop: CASEGGGWQETQYF. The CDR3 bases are TGTGCCAGCGAGGGAGGGGGTTGGCAAGAGACCCAGTACTTC.

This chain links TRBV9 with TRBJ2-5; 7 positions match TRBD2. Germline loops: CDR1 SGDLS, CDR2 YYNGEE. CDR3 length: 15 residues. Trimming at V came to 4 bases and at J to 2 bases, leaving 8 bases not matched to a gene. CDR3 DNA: TGTGCCAGCAGCCCTTCTAGCGGTCATCAAGAGACCCAGTACTTC. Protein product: CASSPSSGHQETQYF.

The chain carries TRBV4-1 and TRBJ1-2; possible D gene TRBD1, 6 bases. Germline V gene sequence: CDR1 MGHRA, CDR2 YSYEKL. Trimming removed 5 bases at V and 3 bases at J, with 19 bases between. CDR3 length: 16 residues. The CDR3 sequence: CASSSRGLDSYYGYTF. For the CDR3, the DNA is TGCGCCAGCAGCTCCCGCGGTCTGGACAGCTACTATGGCTACACCTTC.

The CDR3 reads CASSLSGGLQETQYF. The CDR3, as DNA: TGTGCCAGCAGCCTATCGGGGGGACTCCAAGAGACCCAGTACTTC. This rearrangement joins TRBV4-2 to TRBJ2-5; 7 bases map to TRBD2. The CDR3 covers 15 residues. Germline-derived CDR1 and CDR2 are LGHNA and YNFKEQ. After removal of 4 bases from V and 1 base from J, the junction contained 6 bases not matched to a gene.

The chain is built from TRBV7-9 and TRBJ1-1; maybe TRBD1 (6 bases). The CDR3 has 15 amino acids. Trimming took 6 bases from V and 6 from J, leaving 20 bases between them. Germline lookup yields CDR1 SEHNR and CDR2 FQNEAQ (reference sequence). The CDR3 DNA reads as TGTGCCAGCAGTTCCACAGGGAAGAGGGCATCTGAAGCTTTCTTT. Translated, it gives CASSSTGKRASEAFF.

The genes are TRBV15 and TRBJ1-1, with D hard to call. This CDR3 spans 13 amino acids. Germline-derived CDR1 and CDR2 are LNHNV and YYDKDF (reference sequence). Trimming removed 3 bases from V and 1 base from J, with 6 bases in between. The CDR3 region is CATSRTPNTEAFF. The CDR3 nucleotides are TGTGCCACCAGCAGGACACCGAACACTGAAGCTTTCTTT. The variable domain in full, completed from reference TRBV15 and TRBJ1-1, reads DAMVIQNPRYQVTQFGKPVTLSCSQTLNHNVMYWYQQKSSQAPKLLFHYYDKDFNNEADTPDNFQSRRPNTSFCFLDIRSPGLGDTAMYLCATSRTPNTEAFFGQGTRLTVV.

CDR3 loop: CAWSEQGITEAFF. CDR3 DNA sequence: TGTGCCTGGAGTGAACAGGGTATCACTGAAGCTTTCTTT. The chain carries TRBV30 and TRBJ1-1; perhaps TRBD1 as D (6 bases). With 1 base removed from V and 4 bases from J, the gap between germline ends came to 10 bases. The CDR3 totals 13 residues. Germline CDR1 GTSNPN, CDR2 SVGIG (reference sequence).

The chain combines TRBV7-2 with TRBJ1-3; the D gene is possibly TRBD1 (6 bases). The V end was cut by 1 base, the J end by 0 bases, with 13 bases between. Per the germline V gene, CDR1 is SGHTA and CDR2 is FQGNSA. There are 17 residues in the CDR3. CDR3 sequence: CASSLVTGTFSGNTIYF. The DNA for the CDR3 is TGTGCCAGCAGCTTAGTCACCGGGACATTCTCTGGAAACACCATATATTTT.

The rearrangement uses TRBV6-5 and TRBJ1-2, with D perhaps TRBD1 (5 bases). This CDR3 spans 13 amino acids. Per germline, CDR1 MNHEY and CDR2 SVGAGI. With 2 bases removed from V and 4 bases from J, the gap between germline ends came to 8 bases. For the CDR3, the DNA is TGTGCCAGCAGTTACGGAGACAGCTATGGCTACACCTTC. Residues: CASSYGDSYGYTF.

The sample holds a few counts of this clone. This chain's CDR3 is CASSKVNGTGLRGPYEQYF. CDR3 DNA: TGTGCCAGCAGCAAAGTTAACGGGACAGGGCTGCGGGGGCCCTACGAGCAGTACTTC. This chain links TRBV21-1 with TRBJ2-7; TRBD1, the table's D call, lacks a check against the DNA. TRBV21-1 is a documented pseudogene. CDR3 size: 19 residues.

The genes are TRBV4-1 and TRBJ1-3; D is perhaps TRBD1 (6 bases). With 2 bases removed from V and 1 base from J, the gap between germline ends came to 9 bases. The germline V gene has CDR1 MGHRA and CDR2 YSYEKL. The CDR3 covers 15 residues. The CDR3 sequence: CASSQSTGSGNTIYF. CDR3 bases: TGCGCCAGCAGCCAAAGCACAGGGTCTGGAAACACCATATATTTT.

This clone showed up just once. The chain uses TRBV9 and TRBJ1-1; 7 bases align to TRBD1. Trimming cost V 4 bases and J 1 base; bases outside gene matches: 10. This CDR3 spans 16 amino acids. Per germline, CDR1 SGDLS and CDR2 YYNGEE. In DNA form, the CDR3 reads TGTGCCAGCAGCTCCCGACAGGGACAACCGAACACTGAAGCTTTCTTT. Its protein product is CASSSRQGQPNTEAFF.

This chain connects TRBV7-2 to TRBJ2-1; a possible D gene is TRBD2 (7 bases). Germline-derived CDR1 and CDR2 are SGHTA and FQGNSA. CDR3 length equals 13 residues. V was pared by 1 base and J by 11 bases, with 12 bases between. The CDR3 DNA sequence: TGTGCCAGCAGCTTAGAAGGGGGGGAAAAGCAGTTCTTC. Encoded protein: CASSLEGGEKQFF. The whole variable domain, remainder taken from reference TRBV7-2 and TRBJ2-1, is GAGVSQSPSNKVTEKGKDVELRCDPISGHTALYWYRQSLGQGLEFLIYFQGNSAPDKSGLPSDRFSAERTGGSVSTLTIQRTQQEDSAVYLCASSLEGGEKQFFGPGTRLTVL.

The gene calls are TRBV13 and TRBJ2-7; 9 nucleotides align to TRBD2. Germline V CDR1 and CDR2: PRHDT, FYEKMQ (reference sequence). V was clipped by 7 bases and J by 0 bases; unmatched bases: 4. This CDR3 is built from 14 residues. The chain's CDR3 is CASTSGRSSYEQYF. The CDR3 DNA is TGTGCCAGCACAAGCGGGAGGAGCTCCTACGAGCAGTACTTC.

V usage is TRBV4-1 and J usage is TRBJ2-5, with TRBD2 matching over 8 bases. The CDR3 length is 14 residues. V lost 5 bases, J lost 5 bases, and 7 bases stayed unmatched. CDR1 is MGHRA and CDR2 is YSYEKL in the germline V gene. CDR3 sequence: CASSRASGRETQYF. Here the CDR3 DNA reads TGCGCCAGCAGCAGGGCTAGCGGGCGGGAGACCCAGTACTTC.

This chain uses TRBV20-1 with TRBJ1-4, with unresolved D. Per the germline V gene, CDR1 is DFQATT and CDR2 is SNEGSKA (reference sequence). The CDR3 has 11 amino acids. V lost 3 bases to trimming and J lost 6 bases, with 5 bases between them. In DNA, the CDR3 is TGCAGTGCTAGTCGGGATGAAAAACTGTTTTTT. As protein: CSASRDEKLFF.

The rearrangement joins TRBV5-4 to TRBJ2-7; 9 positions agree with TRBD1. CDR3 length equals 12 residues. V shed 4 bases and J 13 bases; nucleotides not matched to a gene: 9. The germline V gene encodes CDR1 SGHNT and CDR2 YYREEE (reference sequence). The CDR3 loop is CASSDNRDREYF. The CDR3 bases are TGTGCCAGCAGCGACAACCGGGACAGGGAATACTTC.